This entry describes one TCR beta chain. CDR1 is MRHNA and CDR2 is SNTAGT in the germline V gene. CDR3 size: 14 residues. Trimming cost V 4 bases and J 1 base; bases outside gene matches: 0. These data are taken from a study of cytomegalovirus exposure and HLA in healthy donors. Clones were read by immunoSEQ multiplex PCR, and TCRdb kept only the in-frame ones, dropping some. The table shows about 78,000 clones, with roughly 95% occurring only once. The gene calls are TRBV6-4 and TRBJ2-3, with 9 bases identical to TRBD1. The TCR sequence derives from a man aged 18 to 35 in good health and CMV-seropositive. Sequencing used PBMCs. This CDR3 is CASSGTGGTDTQYF. Written as DNA, the CDR3 is TGTGCCAGCAGTGGGACAGGGGGCACAGATACGCAGTATTTT.